The entry that follows covers one T cell receptor (beta chain) sequence. Its antigen is not identified. The germline V gene encodes CDR1 LGHNA and CDR2 YSLEER. CDR3 length: 17 amino acids. Trimming took 0 bases from V and 0 from J; bases not matched to a gene: 8. The sample is drawn from a study of cytomegalovirus exposure and HLA in healthy donors. A multiplex PCR was run with 60 Vbeta primers and 13 Jbeta primers. Libraries were prepared by immunoSEQ multiplex PCR; TCRdb keeps only in-frame clonotypes and omits some of them. Altogether about 180,000 clones are present, 80% to 85% being singletons, with the ten largest covering 1.2%. General study findings and limits: It was shown in a later analysis that HLA-associated TCR beta chains were more clonally expanded than other, equally common chains.

Sequenced material: PBMCs. The gene calls are TRBV4-3 and TRBJ2-7; TRBD1 matches at 7 bases. This sequence was found in a boy aged 2 to 10 in good health and CMV-seronegative. In DNA, the CDR3 is TGCGCCAGCAGCCAAGAACGGACAGGCCACGTCTCCTACGAGCAGTACGTC. This gives the protein CASSQERTGHVSYEQYV.